Described below is a single TCR beta chain sequence and its context. Its target is unknown. These data belong to a study of T cell responses to AZD1222 COVID-19 vaccine. The study's findings and limits: White British donors predominated, females outnumbered males, and clonal diversity was possibly underestimated. Just a handful of AZD1222 recipients tested seropositive at baseline. Spike-wide vaccine-associated CD4 TCRs dominated at 160-218 and 743-854. Samples come after the peak T cell response, not at day 14.

Losses at the gene ends were 6 bases for V and 6 bases for J; bases not matched to a gene: 8. This CDR3 has 14 amino acids. Germline V lookup: CDR1 MNHEY, CDR2 SVGAGI. Sequenced by immunoSEQ multiplex PCR; TCRdb stores in-frame clones only, minus some. The data contain some 150,000 clones, 88% of them singletons. Here the sequenced sample was peripheral blood, taken 28 days after the second dose of the MenACWY control vaccine. The genes are TRBV6-5 and TRBJ2-7, with TRBD1 matching 10 bases. This sequence originates from an adult who received the MenACWY meningococcal vaccine as a control. CDR3 coding DNA: TGTGCCAGCAGCTACGGGACAGGGGTGATCGAGCAGTACTTC. The encoded protein is CASSYGTGVIEQYF.